Following are 21 T cell receptor beta chains from one sample sequenced in a study of cytomegalovirus exposure and HLA in healthy donors. PCR primers comprised 60 Vbeta and 13 Jbeta primers. The assay was immunoSEQ multiplex PCR, and TCRdb's table has in-frame clones only and misses some. This sample contains some 200,000 clones. The specimen sequenced was PBMCs. The receptors originated from a boy between 10 and 17 years old in good health and CMV-seronegative.

The chain links TRBV6-5 to TRBJ2-1, with 12 positions matching TRBD2. Trimming took 5 bases from V and 3 from J; bases not matched to a gene: 2. The CDR3 is 15 amino acids. The germline V gene encodes CDR1 MNHEY and CDR2 SVGAGI. Here the CDR3 reads CASSLGLAGYNEQFF. CDR3 in DNA: TGTGCCAGCAGTCTGGGACTAGCGGGCTACAATGAGCAGTTCTTC.

This chain connects TRBV4-1 to TRBJ1-3; TRBD1 is a possible D gene (6 bases). The CDR3 covers 14 residues. The germline V and J ends were trimmed by 3 bases and 0 bases, with 6 bases remaining between them. Per germline, CDR1 MGHRA and CDR2 YSYEKL. CDR3 sequence (DNA): TGCGCCAGCAGCCAGGACAGCTCTGGAAACACCATATATTTT. It encodes CASSQDSSGNTIYF.

The chain combines TRBV10-3 with TRBJ2-7; 10 bases map to TRBD2. V was clipped by 6 bases and J by 1 base; unmatched bases: 6. CDR1 and CDR2 (germline): ENHRY, SYGVKD. The CDR3 consists of 15 residues. CDR3 residues: CAIRSGGDFSYEQYF. In DNA, the CDR3 is TGTGCCATCAGGAGCGGGGGGGATTTTTCCTACGAGCAGTACTTC.

The gene calls are TRBV5-4 and TRBJ1-2, with TRBD1 matching over 9 bases. CDR1 and CDR2 (germline): SGHNT, YYREEE (reference sequence). The CDR3 loop spans 16 amino acids. With 2 bases clipped from V and 1 base from J, the junction kept 6 bases outside the gene matches. The CDR3 DNA reads as TGTGCCAGCAGCTTCTCCGGGACAGGGTTTAACTATGGCTACACCTTC. Protein: CASSFSGTGFNYGYTF.

The rearrangement joins TRBV7-9 to TRBJ1-5, with D maybe TRBD1 (5 bases). There are 14 residues in the CDR3. The V and J ends lost 8 bases and 0 bases respectively, with 11 bases between them. Germline lookup yields CDR1 SEHNR and CDR2 FQNEAQ (reference sequence). CDR3 DNA sequence: TGTGCCAGCGACAGATCAGGTAGCAATCAGCCCCAGCATTTT. It yields the protein CASDRSGSNQPQHF.

The rearrangement uses TRBV20-1 and TRBJ1-2; D is perhaps TRBD1 (6 bases). V lost 5 bases to trimming and J lost 8 bases, with 12 bases between them. CDR1 and CDR2 from the germline V gene are DFQATT and SNEGSKA (reference sequence). The CDR3 is 11 residues long. CDR3 sequence reads: CSARRQEGYTF. CDR3 DNA: TGCAGTGCTCGACGACAGGAAGGCTACACCTTC.

The V and J genes are TRBV27 and TRBJ1-6; D is undetermined. Germline assignment: CDR1 MNHEY and CDR2 SMNVEV (reference sequence). V lost 6 bases to trimming and J lost 10 bases, with 7 bases between them. The CDR3 contains 11 residues. The CDR3, as DNA: TGTGCCAGCAGCCTCAGGTCACCCCTCCACTTT. Amino acids: CASSLRSPLHF.

The rearrangement links TRBV7-3 to TRBJ2-7, with D unresolved. Trimming shortened V by 6 bases and J by 0 bases, and 9 bases separated the two germline ends. The CDR3 covers 13 residues. Germline V gene data show CDR1 as SGHTA and CDR2 as FQGTGA. CDR3 residues: CASSPTGSYEQYF. In DNA, the CDR3 is TGTGCCAGCAGTCCGACGGGCTCCTACGAGCAGTACTTC.

CDR3 nucleotides: TGTGCCAGCAGCTCCCTGTACGGGTCGATAGTCTACGAGCAGTACTTC. This gives the protein CASSSLYGSIVYEQYF. The rearrangement links TRBV11-2 to TRBJ2-7; D gene uncertain. In germline, CDR1 is SGHAT, CDR2 FQNNGV. CDR3 size: 16 residues. V was clipped by 4 bases and J by 3 bases, with 19 bases between them.

The rearrangement links TRBV7-9 to TRBJ2-3, with D hard to call. CDR1 is SEHNR and CDR2 is FQNEAQ in the germline V gene (reference sequence). V was shortened by 0 bases and J by 0 bases, with 10 bases between the two germline ends. The CDR3 contains 16 residues. In nucleotides, the CDR3 is TGTGCCAGCAGCTTAGCGCGAGGAGTCAGCACAGATACGCAGTATTTT. It is translated as CASSLARGVSTDTQYF.

This chain links TRBV19 with TRBJ2-2; possible D gene TRBD1, 5 bases. Germline CDR1 LNHDA, CDR2 SQIVND (reference sequence). The CDR3 sequence is 15 residues long. The V end lost 1 base, the J end lost 0 bases, and 6 bases lay between the germline ends. CDR3 coding DNA: TGTGCCAGTAGTATAGGGACACCGAACACCGGGGAGCTGTTTTTT. Translated: CASSIGTPNTGELFF. The entire variable domain, with the rest obtained from reference TRBV19 and TRBJ2-2, is as follows: DGGITQSPKYLFRKEGQNVTLSCEQNLNHDAMYWYRQDPGQGLRLIYYSQIVNDFQKGDIAEGYSVSREKKESFPLTVTSAQKNPTAFYLCASSIGTPNTGELFFGEGSRLTVL.

This chain uses TRBV13 with TRBJ2-3; weak D call: TRBD2 (5 bases). Germline CDR1 and CDR2: PRHDT and FYEKMQ (reference sequence). The CDR3 consists of 15 residues. The V end was cut by 5 bases, the J end by 5 bases, with 17 bases between. CDR3 bases: TGTGCCAGCAGCCGTCACGGGGTGATGCTAGATACGCAGTATTTT. Translation: CASSRHGVMLDTQYF.

The chain has TRBV19 and TRBJ1-1, with D hard to call. V lost 3 bases and J 5 bases, leaving 16 bases between the germline ends. Germline CDR1 and CDR2: LNHDA and SQIVND (reference sequence). The CDR3 sequence is 15 residues long. Here the CDR3 reads CASSIQARTGTEAFF. The CDR3 DNA reads as TGTGCCAGTAGTATCCAAGCCCGAACCGGGACTGAAGCTTTCTTT.

Turning to this clone: Other DNA sequences from this sample encode an identical CDR3 as well. The chain is built from TRBV30 and TRBJ2-5, with D perhaps TRBD1 (6 bases). The CDR3 runs to 12 residues. Germline CDR1 reads GTSNPN; CDR2 reads SVGIG (reference sequence). Trimming took 0 bases from V and 4 from J, leaving 6 bases between them. This CDR3 reads CAWSVGGETQYF. The CDR3 bases are TGTGCCTGGAGTGTAGGGGGAGAGACCCAGTACTTC.

V usage is TRBV19 and J usage is TRBJ2-3, with D possibly being TRBD2 (5 bases). V was pared by 1 base and J by 4 bases, with 12 bases between. The CDR3 runs to 15 residues. CDR1 is LNHDA, CDR2 SQIVND, per germline (reference sequence). CDR3 DNA sequence: TGTGCCAGTAGTATAGGGGGAGTAGGGCCAGATACGCAGTATTTT. It encodes CASSIGGVGPDTQYF.

The chain couples TRBV28 to TRBJ2-5; perhaps TRBD2 as D (5 bases). Looked up from germline, CDR1 is MDHEN and CDR2 is SYDVKM. The CDR3 is made up of 14 amino acids. Deletions cut 6 bases from V and 5 bases from J, with 16 bases between. CDR3 region: CASRHPAGGETQYF. As DNA, the CDR3 is TGTGCCAGCAGACACCCTGCGGGTGGGGAGACCCAGTACTTC.

The gene calls are TRBV25-1 and TRBJ1-2; no clear D. From germline, CDR1 is MGHDK and CDR2 SYGVNS. The CDR3 is made up of 13 amino acids. Trimming stripped 6 bases from V and 4 bases from J, with 12 bases between. The DNA of the CDR3 is TGTGCCAGCAGCGCCCTGGGGAGCTATGGCTACACCTTC. Its protein product is CASSALGSYGYTF.

The gene calls are TRBV28 and TRBJ1-2; D gene ambiguous. The V gene's germline CDR1 is MDHEN and CDR2 SYDVKM. Trimming left V 6 bases short and J 8 bases short, with 22 bases between. The CDR3 extends over 15 amino acids. CDR3 region: CASSPPPLVGRGYTF. The CDR3, as DNA: TGTGCCAGCAGCCCTCCGCCTCTTGTGGGCCGGGGCTACACCTTC.

The chain joins TRBV5-1 to TRBJ2-5; no firm D call. CDR3 size: 14 residues. CDR1 SGHRS and CDR2 YFSETQ come from the germline V gene. Trimming pared 1 base from V and 2 bases from J, leaving 9 bases between. CDR3 sequence (DNA): TGCGCCAGCAGCTTGCGTAGTCGGCAAGAGACCCAGTACTTC. Translated, it gives CASSLRSRQETQYF.

A word on this clone: The same CDR3 also results from other DNA sequences found in this sample. The CDR3 region has the DNA TGTGCCAGCAGTTACTCCGGGAGCTCCTATAATTCACCCCTCCACTTT. The encoded protein is CASSYSGSSYNSPLHF. This chain uses TRBV6-5 with TRBJ1-6, with D hard to call. The germline V gene encodes CDR1 MNHEY and CDR2 SVGAGI. There are 16 residues in the CDR3. V lost 0 bases and J 0 bases, leaving 6 bases between the germline ends.

The chain employs TRBV7-9 and TRBJ2-1; weak D call: TRBD2 (6 bases). CDR1 SEHNR and CDR2 FQNEAQ come from the germline V gene (reference sequence). This CDR3 comprises 15 residues. Trimming took off 4 bases at V and 6 bases at J, with 16 bases between the two ends. The CDR3 nucleotides read TGTGCCAGCAGCTCAACCCCCGGGAGCCGCAATGAGCAGTTCTTC. Its translation: CASSSTPGSRNEQFF.